These 28 T cell receptor beta chains originate from one sample sequenced in a study of cytomegalovirus exposure and HLA in healthy donors. Sequenced by immunoSEQ multiplex PCR; TCRdb stores in-frame clones only, minus some. The data show approximately 62,000 clones, under 95% seen once. The sample taken for sequencing was PBMCs. Receptor source: a woman aged 18-29 years in good health and CMV-seronegative.

The J gene is TRBJ1-3, the V gene TRBV18; no firm D call. Germline V gene data show CDR1 as KGHSH and CDR2 as LQKENI. Trimming removed 3 bases from V and 5 bases from J, with 11 bases in between. The CDR3 totals 14 residues. The CDR3 DNA reads as TGTGCCAGCTCACCTAGGCCGGAGAGAAACACCATATATTTT. The encoded protein is CASSPRPERNTIYF.

This clone was seen only once. The chain recombines TRBV4-1 with TRBJ2-2; D unresolved. Germline V CDR1 and CDR2: MGHRA, YSYEKL. Trimming removed 3 bases at V and 5 bases at J, with 4 bases between. This CDR3 is 12 amino acids long. For the CDR3, the DNA is TGCGCCAGCAGCCAGTTAACCGGGGAGCTGTTTTTT. Amino acids: CASSQLTGELFF.

In its sample, this clone was seen once. The chain joins TRBV9 to TRBJ1-1; maybe TRBD1 (6 bases). This CDR3 is built from 14 residues. Germline V lookup: CDR1 SGDLS, CDR2 YYNGEE. Trimming took off 0 bases at V and 7 bases at J, with 13 bases between the two ends. DNA of the CDR3: TGTGCCAGCAGCGTAGGTGATGTCAGGGGTGAAGCTTTCTTT. It specifies CASSVGDVRGEAFF.

The rearrangement uses TRBV15 and TRBJ1-2, with D possibly being TRBD1 (5 bases). Trimming cost V 6 bases and J 4 bases, with 12 bases left between them. Germline V gene data show CDR1 as LNHNV and CDR2 as YYDKDF (reference sequence). The CDR3 has 13 amino acids. CDR3 sequence reads: CATRGGFGYGYTF. The CDR3 nucleotides are TGTGCCACCAGGGGGGGATTTGGCTATGGCTACACCTTC.

The chain employs TRBV10-3 and TRBJ1-1, with a possible D match to TRBD1 (5 bases). With 10 bases removed from V and 5 bases from J, the gap between germline ends came to 17 bases. CDR1 and CDR2 (germline): ENHRY, SYGVKD. The CDR3 totals 13 residues. The CDR3 nucleotides read TGTGCCACCTGGGGCAGGGCCGGGACTGAAGCTTTCTTT. It specifies CATWGRAGTEAFF.

The V and J genes are TRBV28 and TRBJ2-7; a possible D gene is TRBD2 (6 bases). Germline lookup yields CDR1 MDHEN and CDR2 SYDVKM. The CDR3 runs to 11 residues. V dropped 6 bases and J dropped 4 bases, with 7 bases sitting between them. CDR3 sequence: CASRGTYEQYF. The CDR3 DNA follows: TGTGCCAGCAGGGGGACTTACGAGCAGTACTTC.

The V call is TRBV11-2, the J call TRBJ2-7, with D possibly TRBD2 on 7 matching bases. V was pared by 1 base and J by 7 bases, with 23 bases between. The germline V gene encodes CDR1 SGHAT and CDR2 FQNNGV. This CDR3 region has 17 residues. The CDR3 is CASSLGLWGGQGPEQYF. CDR3 nucleotide sequence: TGTGCCAGCAGCTTAGGATTGTGGGGGGGGCAGGGCCCGGAGCAGTACTTC.

The rearrangement uses TRBV29-1 and TRBJ2-3; the D is unclear. The CDR3 runs to 11 residues. The V gene lost 5 bases and the J gene lost 0 bases, with 3 bases spanning the gap. CDR1 is SQVTM, CDR2 ANQGSEA, per germline. CDR3 sequence reads: CSVSSTDTQYF. The CDR3, as DNA: TGCAGCGTTTCGAGCACAGATACGCAGTATTTT.

The V call is TRBV11-3, the J call TRBJ2-1, with a possible D match to TRBD2 (6 bases). Between the trimmed V and J ends, which lost 3 bases and 8 bases, there was a span of 11 bases. This CDR3 contains 13 residues. The germline gives CDR1 SGHNT, CDR2 YENEEA. CDR3 residues: CASSFGGADEQFF. The CDR3 nucleotides read TGTGCCAGCAGCTTTGGCGGGGCCGATGAGCAGTTCTTC.

The V gene is TRBV7-6, the J gene TRBJ2-7, with 7 bases matching TRBD1. Germline V gene sequence: CDR1 SGHVS, CDR2 FNYEAQ. The CDR3 runs 14 residues. The V and J ends lost 4 bases and 3 bases, in that order; junction bases with no gene match: 6. CDR3 in DNA: TGTGCCAGCAGCTCTCCGGGACAGAACTACGAGCAGTACTTC. It encodes CASSSPGQNYEQYF. Full variable domain (outside the CDR3, taken from reference TRBV7-6 and TRBJ2-7): GAGVSQSPRYKVTKRGQDVALRCDPISGHVSLYWYRQALGQGPEFLTYFNYEAQQDKSGLPNDRFSAERPEGSISTLTIQRTEQRDSAMYRCASSSPGQNYEQYFGPGTRLTVT.

The CDR3 DNA follows: TGTGCTAGTGGGGAGGTGCGTCCTGACGGTGACTATGGCTACACCTTC. Its translation: CASGEVRPDGDYGYTF. This rearrangement joins TRBV12-5 to TRBJ1-2; D call uncertain. V dropped 6 bases and J dropped 3 bases, with 20 bases sitting between them. Germline V lookup: CDR1 LGHNT, CDR2 FRNRAP. The CDR3 covers 16 residues.

This clone was counted a single time. The rearrangement joins TRBV10-2 to TRBJ2-2; 10 bases are a match to TRBD1. Germline V gene data show CDR1 as WSHSY and CDR2 as SAAADI. The CDR3 has 15 amino acids. With V trimmed by 5 bases and J by 5 bases, 5 bases remained unmatched. The DNA of the CDR3 is TGCGCCAGCAGTCCCGGGACAGGGGAGACCGGGGAGCTGTTTTTT. Protein: CASSPGTGETGELFF.

V gene TRBV6-5 combines with J gene TRBJ1-5; TRBD1 might be the D (6 bases). V lost 5 bases and J lost 1, with 9 bases in between. CDR1 and CDR2 (germline): MNHEY, SVGAGI. There are 14 residues in the CDR3. CDR3 residues: CASSTGWSNQPQHF. CDR3 sequence (DNA): TGTGCCAGCAGTACAGGGTGGAGCAATCAGCCCCAGCATTTT.

The rearrangement uses TRBV5-6 and TRBJ2-1, with D perhaps matching TRBD1 (6 bases). The ends were cut back, 5 bases at V and 4 bases at J, with 16 bases in the middle. CDR1 is SGHDT, CDR2 YYEEEE, per germline. The CDR3 extends over 15 amino acids. The CDR3 region has the DNA TGTGCCAGCAGTTTCTACGGGACAAAATACAATGAGCAGTTCTTC. Translation gives CASSFYGTKYNEQFF.

In this sample, this clone turned up a few times. The V and J genes are TRBV4-3 and TRBJ2-1; 10 bases agree with TRBD1. V lost 1 base and J lost 0; bases outside the gene matches: 0. CDR3 size: 16 residues. The V gene's germline CDR1 is LGHNA and CDR2 YSLEER. For the CDR3, the DNA is TGCGCCAGCAGCCAAGGGACAGGGGGCTCCTACAATGAGCAGTTCTTC. Protein: CASSQGTGGSYNEQFF.

The chain employs TRBV30 and TRBJ1-5, with D tentatively TRBD1 (6 bases). The CDR3 is 13 residues long. V lost 5 bases, J lost 6 bases, and 14 bases lay in between. Per germline, CDR1 GTSNPN and CDR2 SVGIG (reference sequence). The CDR3 DNA sequence: TGTGCCTGGGCGGTCAGGGGCGTTCAGCCCCAGCATTTT. Amino acid sequence: CAWAVRGVQPQHF. Based on the CDR3 plus reference TRBV30 and TRBJ1-5, the full variable domain is SQTIHQWPATLVQPVGSPLSLECTVEGTSNPNLYWYRQAAGRGLQLLFYSVGIGQISSEVPQNLSASRPQDRQFILSSKKLLLSDSGFYLCAWAVRGVQPQHFGDGTRLSIL.

This clone showed up just once. This rearrangement joins TRBV11-2 to TRBJ2-7; TRBD2 agrees at 8 bases. CDR1 is SGHAT, CDR2 FQNNGV, per germline. J was trimmed by 7 bases and V by 0 bases; bases with no gene match: 8. This CDR3 spans 15 amino acids. The CDR3: CASSLDGLASWEQYF. In nucleotides, the CDR3 is TGTGCCAGCAGCTTAGACGGACTAGCCTCGTGGGAGCAGTACTTC.

The rearrangement links TRBV28 to TRBJ2-2, with D possibly TRBD2 on 6 matching bases. Germline values: CDR1 MDHEN, CDR2 SYDVKM. There are 15 residues in the CDR3. Trimming stripped 8 bases from V and 3 bases from J, with 16 bases between. The CDR3 here is CASSRGEDYTGELFF. In nucleotides, the CDR3 is TGTGCCAGCTCACGCGGGGAGGACTACACCGGGGAGCTGTTTTTT.

This clone appeared a few times. One junction end disagrees with the germline gene, perhaps due to a read error. The rearrangement joins TRBV7-7 to TRBJ2-1; 7 bases map to TRBD2. CDR3 length: 15 amino acids. The V gene's germline CDR1 is SSHAT and CDR2 FNYEAQ (reference sequence). The DNA of the CDR3 is TGTGCTAGCAGCTTGGGAGGGAGCCCCTACAATGAGCAGTTCTTC. It is translated as CASSLGGSPYNEQFF. Full variable domain (outside the CDR3, taken from reference TRBV7-7 and TRBJ2-1): GAGVSQSPRYKVTKRGQDVTLRCDPISSHATLYWYQQALGQGPEFLTYFNYEAQPDKSGLPSDRFSAERPEGSISTLTIQRTEQRDSAMYRCASSLGGSPYNEQFFGPGTRLTVL.

The rearrangement joins TRBV2 to TRBJ2-2; 11 bases map to TRBD2. The junction had 5 bases not matched to a gene; V was cut back by 6 bases and J by 5 bases. Per the germline V gene, CDR1 is SNHLY and CDR2 is FYNNEI. The CDR3 contains 15 residues. The CDR3 sequence: CASRWLAGGTGELFF. Here the CDR3 DNA reads TGTGCCAGCAGGTGGCTAGCGGGAGGTACCGGGGAGCTGTTTTTT.

The J gene is TRBJ1-1, the V gene TRBV9; D is unclear. Germline-derived CDR1 and CDR2 are SGDLS and YYNGEE. Trimming removed 0 bases from V and 10 bases from J, with 16 bases in between. The CDR3 consists of 14 residues. The CDR3 DNA is TGTGCCAGCAGCGTAGAGGGCCTCCGGGAGACAGCTTTCTTT. It translates to CASSVEGLRETAFF.

This rearrangement joins TRBV5-1 to TRBJ2-7; 9 bases line up with TRBD1. V dropped 9 bases and J dropped 4; count of bases not matched to a gene: 11. CDR3 length: 14 amino acids. Germline CDR1 SGHRS, CDR2 YFSETQ. CDR3 residues: CATSFGTGTYEQYF. In nucleotides, the CDR3 is TGCGCCACCAGTTTCGGGACAGGGACTTACGAGCAGTACTTC.

This clone was counted only a few times. The rearrangement links TRBV4-3 to TRBJ2-6, with a weak D call TRBD2 (6 bases). CDR1 is LGHNA, CDR2 YSLEER, per germline. Trimming pared 8 bases from V and 4 bases from J, leaving 21 bases between. The CDR3 spans 17 residues. The CDR3, as DNA: TGCGCCAGCTCCCAAGATGGGGGAGGTTCCGGGGCCAACGTCCTGACTTTC. Translated: CASSQDGGGSGANVLTF.

This chain connects TRBV2 to TRBJ2-7, with D maybe TRBD2 (5 bases). Trimming pared 7 bases from V and 4 bases from J, leaving 14 bases between. In germline, CDR1 is SNHLY, CDR2 FYNNEI. The CDR3 totals 13 residues. CDR3 nucleotides: TGTGCCAGCATCGGGGTTTTTGTGTACGAGCAGTACTTC. This sequence encodes CASIGVFVYEQYF.

This rearrangement joins TRBV9 to TRBJ2-2; a weak D match, TRBD2 (5 bases). CDR1 and CDR2 from the germline V gene are SGDLS and YYNGEE. Between the trimmed V and J ends, which lost 1 base and 0 bases, there was a span of 10 bases. The CDR3 is 16 residues long. CDR3 sequence: CASSVLPGTNTGELFF. The CDR3 DNA reads as TGTGCCAGCAGCGTACTCCCGGGGACGAACACCGGGGAGCTGTTTTTT.

This chain joins TRBV4-1 and TRBJ1-2; 9 bases line up with TRBD1. Germline V gene data show CDR1 as MGHRA and CDR2 as YSYEKL. This CDR3 spans 18 amino acids. With V trimmed by 0 bases and J by 4 bases, 12 bases remained unmatched. The CDR3 is CASSQEGFGTGPFYGYTF. DNA for the CDR3: TGCGCCAGCAGCCAAGAAGGGTTCGGGACAGGGCCCTTCTATGGCTACACCTTC.

The chain links TRBV11-3 to TRBJ2-2; 9 nucleotides align to TRBD1. The CDR3 contains 17 residues. J lost 3 bases, V lost 1 base, and 6 bases had no gene match. Germline assignment: CDR1 SGHNT and CDR2 YENEEA. The CDR3 is CASSLGRTGVHTGELFF. The CDR3 DNA reads as TGTGCCAGCAGCTTAGGCCGGACAGGGGTACACACCGGGGAGCTGTTTTTT.

V and J are TRBV11-2 and TRBJ1-6; perhaps TRBD1 as D (5 bases). Trimming removed 6 bases from V and 0 bases from J, with 15 bases in between. This CDR3 region has 17 residues. Germline lookup yields CDR1 SGHAT and CDR2 FQNNGV. Here the CDR3 reads CASRFAGRSSYNSPLHF. CDR3 coding DNA: TGTGCCAGCAGATTTGCGGGACGGAGCTCCTATAATTCACCCCTCCACTTT. The whole variable domain, filled in from reference TRBV11-2 and TRBJ1-6, reads EAGVAQSPRYKIIEKRQSVAFWCNPISGHATLYWYQQILGQGPKLLIQFQNNGVVDDSQLPKDRFSAERLKGVDSTLKIQPAKLEDSAVYLCASRFAGRSSYNSPLHFGNGTRLTVT.